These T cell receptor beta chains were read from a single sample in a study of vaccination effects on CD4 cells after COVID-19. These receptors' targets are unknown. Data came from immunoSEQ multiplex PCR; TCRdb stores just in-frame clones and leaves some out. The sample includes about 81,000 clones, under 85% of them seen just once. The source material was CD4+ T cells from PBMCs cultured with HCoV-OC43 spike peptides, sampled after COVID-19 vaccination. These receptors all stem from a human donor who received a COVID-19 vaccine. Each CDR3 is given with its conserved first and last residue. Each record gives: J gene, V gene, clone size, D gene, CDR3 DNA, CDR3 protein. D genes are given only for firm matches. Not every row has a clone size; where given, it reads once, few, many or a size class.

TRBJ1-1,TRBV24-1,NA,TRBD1,TGTGCCACCAGTGATAGCAGGGGGGCTGACACTGAAGCTTTCTTT,CATSDSRGADTEAFF
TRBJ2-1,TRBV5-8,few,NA,TGTGCCGGGGGATACAATGAGCAGTTCTTC,CAGGYNEQFF
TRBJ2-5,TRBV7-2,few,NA,TGTGCCAGCAGCTCCAGGGGTGGTGGGGAGACCCAGTACTTC,CASSSRGGGETQYF
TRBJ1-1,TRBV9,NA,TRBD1,TGTGCCAGCAGCGATCGACAGGGCCTGAACACTGAAGCTTTCTTT,CASSDRQGLNTEAFF
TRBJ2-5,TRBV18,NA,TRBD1,TGTGCCAGCTCACCAAGGGACAGGGGGCGTGAGACCCAGTACTTC,CASSPRDRGRETQYF
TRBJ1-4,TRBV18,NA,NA,TGTGCCAGCTCACCGGGGATTGTGGAAAAACTGTTTTTT,CASSPGIVEKLFF
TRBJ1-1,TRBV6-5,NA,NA,TGTGCCAGCACCCCAAGGAGGGCGAACACTGAAGCTTTCTTT,CASTPRRANTEAFF
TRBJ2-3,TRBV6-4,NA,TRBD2,TGTGCCAGCTCCCCTCCGGTGGCGGGGGGAGGAGATACGCAGTATTTT,CASSPPVAGGGDTQYF
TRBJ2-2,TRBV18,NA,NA,TGTGCCAGCTCACCCTGGACTGCCGGGAGCACCGGGGAGCTGTTTTTT,CASSPWTAGSTGELFF
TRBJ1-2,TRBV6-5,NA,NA,TGTGCCAGCAGTTACCCGGGTGCCTATGGCTACACCTTC,CASSYPGAYGYTF
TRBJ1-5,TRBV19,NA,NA,TGTGCCAGTAGTCTCCCCTTGGGGACCCAGCATTTT,CASSLPLGTQHF
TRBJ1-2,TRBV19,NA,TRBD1,TGTGCCAGTAGTTCACAGGGGGCTGGCTATGGCTACACCTTC,CASSSQGAGYGYTF
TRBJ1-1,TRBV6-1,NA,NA,TGTGCCAGCAGTGAATCAACTCTTGGGAACACTGAAGCTTTCTTT,CASSESTLGNTEAFF
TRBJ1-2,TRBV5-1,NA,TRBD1,TGCGCCAGCACTACCGGGACAGGAACGTTGGGCTACACCTTC,CASTTGTGTLGYTF
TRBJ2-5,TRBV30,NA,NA,TGTGCCTGGAGTGAGGGGGGGTCGGGGACCCAGTACTTC,CAWSEGGSGTQYF
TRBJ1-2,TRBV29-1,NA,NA,TGCAGCGTCGGGAGGACGGGAGGCTATGGCTACACCTTC,CSVGRTGGYGYTF
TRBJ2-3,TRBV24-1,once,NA,TGTGCCACCAGTGATCCAGGGGGGGATGGGGATACGCAGTATTTT,CATSDPGGDGDTQYF